This T cell receptor (beta chain) originates from a study of cytomegalovirus exposure and HLA in healthy donors. In its sample, this clone was seen a few times. The antigen is unknown. Study conclusions and caveats: Available immune exposure information was restricted to CMV serostatus only.

A multiplex PCR was run with 60 Vbeta primers and 13 Jbeta primers. The protocol was immunoSEQ multiplex PCR, while the TCRdb copy is restricted to in-frame clones and leaves out a portion. The repertoire consists of around 250,000 clones, with about 81% occurring once and the leading ten covering 8%. Material for sequencing was PBMCs. The origin of this receptor is a woman aged 55-75 years in good health and CMV-seropositive.

The CDR3 protein is CATSRDLQETQYF. The DNA for the CDR3 is TGTGCCACCAGCAGAGATCTACAAGAGACCCAGTACTTC. V gene TRBV15 combines with J gene TRBJ2-5, with D unresolved. Trimming took off 0 bases at V and 2 bases at J, with 4 bases between the two ends. Germline V gene lookup returns CDR1 LNHNV and CDR2 YYDKDF (reference sequence). The CDR3 contains 13 residues.